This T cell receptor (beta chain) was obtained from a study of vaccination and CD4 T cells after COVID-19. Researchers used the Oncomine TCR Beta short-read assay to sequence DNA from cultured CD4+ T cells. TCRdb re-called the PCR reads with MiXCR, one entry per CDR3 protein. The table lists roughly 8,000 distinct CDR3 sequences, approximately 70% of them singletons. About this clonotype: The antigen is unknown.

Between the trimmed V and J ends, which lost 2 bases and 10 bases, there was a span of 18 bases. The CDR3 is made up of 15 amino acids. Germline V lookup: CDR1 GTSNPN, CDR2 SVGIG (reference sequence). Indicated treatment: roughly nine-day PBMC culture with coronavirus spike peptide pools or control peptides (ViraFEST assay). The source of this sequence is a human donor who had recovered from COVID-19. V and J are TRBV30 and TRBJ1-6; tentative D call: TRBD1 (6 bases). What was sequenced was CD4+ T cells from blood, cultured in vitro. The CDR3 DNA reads TGTGCCTGGAGTCTCCGGGGGGGGCAAGAGTCACCCCTCCACTTT. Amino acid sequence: CAWSLRGGQESPLHF.